The TCR beta chain described here comes from a study of blood T cell repertoires in COVID-19. In the study overall: COVID-19 samples from acute and convalescent phases originated in the United States, Italy and Spain.

Here immunoSEQ multiplex PCR was the method, and the copy in TCRdb shows in-frame clones only, minus some. Of about 180,000 clones listed, approximately 85% are singletons. Trimming cost V 4 bases and J 14 bases; bases outside gene matches: 23. Germline CDR1 SGHRS, CDR2 YFSETQ. The CDR3 has 17 residues. The sample taken for sequencing was peripheral blood. The source of this sequence is a woman over 75 with acute or convalescent COVID-19. V is TRBV5-1 and J is TRBJ2-1; 8 nucleotides match TRBD1. The DNA of the CDR3 is TGCGCCAGCAGCACCACCGCCGGGACAGGCCTTTTGTCTGGGAAGTTCTTC. The encoded protein is CASSTTAGTGLLSGKFF.